Included here is one T cell receptor beta chain sequence, with context. The sample comes from a study of shared clonotypes between healthy human individuals. The germline CDR1 and CDR2 sequences are MGHRA and YSYEKL. The CDR3 spans 18 residues. V was pared by 0 bases and J by 1 base, with 16 bases between. In the authors' methods: Filtering differed because ImmunoSEQ produced junction-only sequences that carried no quality scores. Only in-frame clones appear in the TCRdb table, and some are missing; sequencing was by immunoSEQ multiplex PCR. V and J calls and clone size are as listed in that table; D and trimming were resolved from the DNA. The repertoire has hundreds of thousands of clones, 90% to 96% of them found once; the top ten carry approximately 0.062%. Donors included only healthy HIV-negative adults lacking recent acute infections or vaccinations. The split of CD4+ cells yielded CD45RA+ naive and CD45RA-negative memory subsets.

This chain uses TRBV4-1 with TRBJ1-5; possible D gene TRBD1, 5 bases. The receptor comes from a woman aged 25 to 39 in good health. The sample consisted of naive CD4+ T cells sorted from blood. Subset indicated: CD45RA+ positively selected. The CDR3 DNA is TGCGCCAGCAGCCAAGAAGATATCTCTACAGGAAGCAATCAGCCCCAGCATTTT. This translates into CASSQEDISTGSNQPQHF.